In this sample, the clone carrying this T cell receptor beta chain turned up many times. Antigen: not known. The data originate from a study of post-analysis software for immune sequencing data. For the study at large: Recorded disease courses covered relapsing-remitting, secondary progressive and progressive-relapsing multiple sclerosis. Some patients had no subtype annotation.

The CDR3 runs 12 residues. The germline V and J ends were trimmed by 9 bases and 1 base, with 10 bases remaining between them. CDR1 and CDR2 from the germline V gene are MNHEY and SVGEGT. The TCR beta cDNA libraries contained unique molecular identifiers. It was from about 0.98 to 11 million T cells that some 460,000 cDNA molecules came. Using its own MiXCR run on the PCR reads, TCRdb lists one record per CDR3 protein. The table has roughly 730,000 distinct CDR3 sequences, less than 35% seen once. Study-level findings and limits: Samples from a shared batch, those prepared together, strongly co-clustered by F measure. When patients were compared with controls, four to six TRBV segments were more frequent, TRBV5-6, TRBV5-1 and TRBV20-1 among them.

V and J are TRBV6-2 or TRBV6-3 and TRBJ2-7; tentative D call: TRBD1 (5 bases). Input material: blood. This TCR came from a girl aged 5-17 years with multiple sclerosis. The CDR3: CASCRASYEQYF. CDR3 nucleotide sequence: TGTGCCAGTTGCAGGGCTTCCTACGAGCAGTACTTC.